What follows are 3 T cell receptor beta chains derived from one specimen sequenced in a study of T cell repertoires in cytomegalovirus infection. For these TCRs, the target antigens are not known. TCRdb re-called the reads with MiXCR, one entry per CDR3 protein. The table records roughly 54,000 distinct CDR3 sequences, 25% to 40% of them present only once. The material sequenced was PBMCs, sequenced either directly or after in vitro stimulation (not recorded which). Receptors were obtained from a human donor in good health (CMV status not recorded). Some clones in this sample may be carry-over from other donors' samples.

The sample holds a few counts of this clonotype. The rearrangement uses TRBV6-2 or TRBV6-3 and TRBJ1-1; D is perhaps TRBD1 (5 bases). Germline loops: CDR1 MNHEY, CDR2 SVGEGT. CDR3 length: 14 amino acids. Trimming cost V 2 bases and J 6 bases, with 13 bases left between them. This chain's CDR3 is CASSYSGGVAEAFF. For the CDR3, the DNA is TGTGCCAGCAGTTACAGTGGGGGGGTGGCTGAAGCTTTCTTT.

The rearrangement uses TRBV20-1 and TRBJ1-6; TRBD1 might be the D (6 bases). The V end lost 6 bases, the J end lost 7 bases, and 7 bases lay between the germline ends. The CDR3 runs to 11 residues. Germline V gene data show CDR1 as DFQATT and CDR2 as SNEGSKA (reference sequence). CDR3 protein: CSAQGNSPLHF. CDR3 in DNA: TGCAGTGCCCAGGGGAATTCACCCCTCCACTTT.

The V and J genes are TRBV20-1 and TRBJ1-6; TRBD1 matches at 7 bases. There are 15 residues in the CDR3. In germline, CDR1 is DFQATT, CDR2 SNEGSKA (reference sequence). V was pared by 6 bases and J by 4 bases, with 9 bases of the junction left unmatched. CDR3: CSARGGTAYNSPLHF. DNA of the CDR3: TGCAGTGCCAGGGGGGGGACAGCTTATAATTCACCCCTCCACTTT.